Below, one T cell receptor (beta chain) is given with its context. This specimen comes from a study of blood T cells in healthy people across ages. Next came a second PCR, run for about 7 to 12 cycles, which used a sample-barcoded 5' primer along with a J-beta primer mix. Carrying 12 random nucleotides, a template-switch adaptor labeled each individual cDNA molecule. TCRdb processed the 5' RACE reads anew with MiXCR; each CDR3 protein has one entry. Here the sample spans some 1,500,000 distinct CDR3 sequences, 35% to 45% being singletons. The CDR3 has 15 residues. CDR1 and CDR2 from the germline V gene are SEHNR and FQNEAQ (reference sequence). V trimming: 4 bases; J trimming: 0 bases; junction bases outside the gene matches: 5.

The sample consisted of blood. J is TRBJ2-7 and V is TRBV7-9; 8 bases agree with TRBD1. The source of this sequence is a woman between 18 and 29 years old in good health. CDR3 sequence: CASSSGQGRSYEQYF. CDR3 bases: TGTGCCAGCAGCTCCGGACAGGGCCGCTCCTACGAGCAGTACTTC.